Sequencing of this TCR beta chain was carried out in a study of cytomegalovirus exposure and HLA in healthy donors. PCR involved 60 Vbeta and 13 Jbeta primers. TCRdb keeps only in-frame clones here, not all; method: immunoSEQ multiplex PCR. The top ten clones hold about 2.1% of a sample with about 250,000 clones, roughly two thirds of them seen once. Germline V CDR1 and CDR2: SNHLY, FYNNEI. This CDR3 has 12 residues. In regard to this clone: The junction and the germline gene differ at one end; a read error may be behind it.

This chain links TRBV2 with TRBJ1-5; 8 bases agree with TRBD1. This TCR was recovered from a female donor in good health and CMV-seronegative. The sequenced material came from PBMCs. This CDR3 is CASSLSQDRAYF. The CDR3 DNA is TGTGCCAGCAGCCTCTCCCAGGACAGGGCGTATTTT.